Presented here are 25 T cell receptor beta chains from one specimen sequenced in a study of blood T cell repertoires in COVID-19. Libraries were prepared by immunoSEQ multiplex PCR; TCRdb keeps only in-frame clonotypes and omits some of them. The profile shows 150,000 to 200,000 clones, 75% to 80% of them singletons. Sample: peripheral blood. The source is an elderly woman with acute or convalescent COVID-19.

The chain carries TRBV30 and TRBJ1-2; 12 bases match TRBD1. With 3 bases clipped from V and 6 bases from J, the junction kept 8 bases outside the gene matches. This CDR3 spans 15 amino acids. CDR1 is GTSNPN and CDR2 is SVGIG in the germline V gene (reference sequence). The CDR3 here is CAWRTGTGGSDGYTF. DNA of the CDR3: TGTGCCTGGAGAACTGGGACAGGGGGCAGTGATGGCTACACCTTC.

V and J are TRBV2 and TRBJ2-1; 7 nucleotides line up with TRBD1. The CDR3 length is 14 residues. Trimming at V came to 7 bases and at J to 6 bases, leaving 9 bases not matched to a gene. Germline V lookup: CDR1 SNHLY, CDR2 FYNNEI. The DNA for the CDR3 is TGTGCCAGCAACAACCCCGGGACAGTCAATGAGCAGTTCTTC. Translating it yields CASNNPGTVNEQFF.

The gene calls are TRBV5-5 and TRBJ2-7; 7 positions agree with TRBD1. CDR1 is SGHKS and CDR2 is YYEKEE in the germline V gene (reference sequence). The V gene end was trimmed by 0 bases and the J gene end by 2 bases; junction bases not matched to a gene: 5. This CDR3 is 15 amino acids long. CDR3 in amino acids: CASSLGQGFTYEQYF. CDR3 DNA: TGTGCCAGCAGCTTGGGACAGGGATTTACCTACGAGCAGTACTTC.

The chain employs TRBV5-8 and TRBJ2-3; 9 bases line up with TRBD1. Looked up from germline, CDR1 is SGHTS and CDR2 is YDEGEE. The CDR3 consists of 15 residues. The V segment lost 4 bases and the J segment 3 bases; nucleotides outside the gene matches: 6. CDR3 in DNA: TGTGCCAGCAGCGCCGGACAGGGGAGGACAGATACGCAGTATTTT. Encoded protein: CASSAGQGRTDTQYF. The whole variable domain, remainder taken from reference TRBV5-8 and TRBJ2-3, is EAGVTQSPTHLIKTRGQQATLRCSPISGHTSVYWYQQALGLGLQFLLWYDEGEERNRGNFPPRFSGRQFPNYSSELNVNALELEDSALYLCASSAGQGRTDTQYFGPGTRLTVL.

V gene TRBV2 combines with J gene TRBJ2-5; possible D gene TRBD1, 5 bases. V shed 3 bases and J shed 4 bases, with 15 bases lying between them. Germline V gives CDR1 SNHLY, CDR2 FYNNEI. The CDR3 consists of 15 residues. In DNA, the CDR3 is TGTGCCAGCAGTGAGAACAACTTGGGGCGAGAGACCCAGTACTTC. It yields the protein CASSENNLGRETQYF.

The J gene is TRBJ1-5, the V gene TRBV28, with TRBD1 identical over 7 bases. The CDR3 spans 15 residues. V was clipped by 5 bases and J by 4 bases; unmatched bases: 8. Germline V gene sequence: CDR1 MDHEN, CDR2 SYDVKM. This chain's CDR3 is CASSTTGLRNQPQHF. The CDR3 coding sequence is TGTGCCAGCAGTACGACAGGGTTGAGGAATCAGCCCCAGCATTTT.

The chain employs TRBV11-1 and TRBJ2-2; 10 bases align to TRBD2. With V trimmed by 0 bases and J by 8 bases, 3 bases remained unmatched. This CDR3 is 15 amino acids long. Germline loops: CDR1 SGHAT, CDR2 FQDESV (reference sequence). CDR3 coding DNA: TGTGCCAGCAGCTTAGCGACTAGCGGGTTAGGGGAGCTGTTTTTT. This gives the protein CASSLATSGLGELFF. The complete variable domain, with remaining parts taken from reference TRBV11-1 and TRBJ2-2, reads EAEVAQSPRYKITEKSQAVAFWCDPISGHATLYWYRQILGQGPELLVQFQDESVVDDSQLPKDRFSAERLKGVDSTLKIQPAELGDSAMYLCASSLATSGLGELFFGEGSRLTVL.

The chain carries TRBV6-5 and TRBJ2-5; D not certain. This CDR3 comprises 13 residues. Germline CDR1 reads MNHEY; CDR2 reads SVGAGI. V was cut by 2 bases and J by 5 bases, with 9 bases left in between. The CDR3 protein is CASSYPPGETQYF. The CDR3 bases are TGTGCCAGCAGTTACCCCCCCGGGGAGACCCAGTACTTC.

J is TRBJ2-7 and V is TRBV6-6; 12 nucleotides agree with TRBD1. Losses at the gene ends were 2 bases for V and 6 bases for J; bases not matched to a gene: 8. From germline, CDR1 is MNHNY and CDR2 SVGAGI (reference sequence). This CDR3 has 16 amino acids. CDR3 sequence: CASSYEGTGGRAEQYF. In DNA, the CDR3 is TGTGCCAGCAGTTACGAGGGGACAGGGGGCCGCGCCGAGCAGTACTTC.

This chain links TRBV14 with TRBJ2-3; D possibly corresponds to TRBD1 (5 bases). This CDR3 comprises 12 residues. CDR1 SGHDN and CDR2 FVKESK come from the germline V gene. V was shortened by 1 base and J by 7 bases, with 6 bases between the two germline ends. The CDR3 is CASSQAGNTQYF. In DNA form, the CDR3 reads TGTGCCAGCAGCCAAGCAGGGAATACGCAGTATTTT.

In its sample, this clone was seen once. This chain connects TRBV7-9 to TRBJ1-1; 8 bases are shared with TRBD1. Trimming cost V 5 bases and J 0 bases; bases outside gene matches: 8. The length of the CDR3 is 16 residues. CDR1 and CDR2 (germline): SEHNR, FQNEAQ (reference sequence). The CDR3 DNA is TGTGCCAGCAGCCCGAGGACAGGGAGTTTGAACACTGAAGCTTTCTTT. Residues: CASSPRTGSLNTEAFF.

The chain recombines TRBV10-3 with TRBJ1-1; the match to TRBD1 covers 11 bases. Germline values: CDR1 ENHRY, CDR2 SYGVKD. Trimming cost V 5 bases and J 1 base; bases outside gene matches: 9. CDR3 length: 17 amino acids. The CDR3 nucleotides read TGTGCCATCAGTCGGACAGGGGGCGAGGTTGGGAACACTGAAGCTTTCTTT. Translation gives CAISRTGGEVGNTEAFF.

The chain employs TRBV11-2 and TRBJ1-2, with 8 bases that match TRBD1. After removal of 2 bases from V and 6 bases from J, the junction contained 2 bases not matched to a gene. The CDR3 spans 13 residues. Germline-derived CDR1 and CDR2 are SGHAT and FQNNGV. CDR3 coding DNA: TGTGCCAGCAGCTTAACAGGGGGTGATGGCTACACCTTC. It codes for CASSLTGGDGYTF.

The V call is TRBV5-1, the J call TRBJ2-1; 14 positions match TRBD2. Germline lookup yields CDR1 SGHRS and CDR2 YFSETQ. There are 15 residues in the CDR3. Germline trimming cut 4 bases from V and 10 bases from J; bases unmatched to any gene: 7. CDR3 amino acids: CASSPTSGRAREQFF. In DNA form, the CDR3 reads TGCGCCAGCAGCCCGACTAGCGGGAGGGCCCGGGAGCAGTTCTTC.

Here the CDR3 reads CASSFDTRVPQETQYF. CDR3 bases: TGTGCCAGCAGTTTCGACACCAGGGTTCCCCAAGAGACCCAGTACTTC. The rearrangement joins TRBV7-2 to TRBJ2-5, with D possibly matching TRBD1 (5 bases). Per the germline V gene, CDR1 is SGHTA and CDR2 is FQGNSA. The CDR3 is 16 residues long. Deletions cut 6 bases from V and 1 base from J, with 18 bases between.

The CDR3 spells CASSERQGGETQYF. The CDR3 nucleotides read TGTGCCAGCAGCGAAAGACAGGGTGGAGAGACCCAGTACTTC. J is TRBJ2-5 and V is TRBV9; 7 positions match TRBD1. V was pared by 3 bases and J by 4 bases, with 6 bases of the junction left unmatched. The CDR3 extends over 14 amino acids. Germline CDR1 reads SGDLS; CDR2 reads YYNGEE.

The J gene is TRBJ1-5, the V gene TRBV27, with a possible D match to TRBD1 (5 bases). The CDR3 contains 16 residues. The V gene's germline CDR1 is MNHEY and CDR2 SMNVEV (reference sequence). V was clipped by 3 bases and J by 1 base, with 13 bases between them. Written as DNA, the CDR3 is TGTGCCAGCAGTTTGGGTGGTCAGGGAAGCAATCAGCCCCAGCATTTT. It specifies CASSLGGQGSNQPQHF.

This chain links TRBV4-1 with TRBJ1-2; tentative D call: TRBD1 (5 bases). V was pared by 1 base and J by 5 bases, with 8 bases between. There are 13 residues in the CDR3. CDR1 MGHRA and CDR2 YSYEKL come from the germline V gene. The DNA of the CDR3 is TGCGCCAGCAGCCAAGTGACAGATTATGGCTACACCTTC. Translated, it gives CASSQVTDYGYTF.

This chain joins TRBV18 and TRBJ1-1; TRBD1 matches 7 bases. Losses at the gene ends were 5 bases for V and 5 bases for J; bases not matched to a gene: 14. The CDR3 consists of 16 residues. Germline CDR1 is KGHSH and CDR2 is LQKENI. The CDR3 loop is CASSSTILQGITEAFF. In nucleotides, the CDR3 is TGTGCCAGCTCATCCACAATCTTACAGGGGATTACTGAAGCTTTCTTT. The whole variable domain, filled in from reference TRBV18 and TRBJ1-1, reads NAGVMQNPRHLVRRRGQEARLRCSPMKGHSHVYWYRQLPEEGLKFMVYLQKENIIDESGMPKERFSAEFPKEGPSILRIQQVVRGDSAAYFCASSSTILQGITEAFFGQGTRLTVV.

V usage is TRBV15 and J usage is TRBJ1-1; no firm D call. CDR3 length: 11 residues. The germline V and J ends were trimmed by 6 bases and 1 base, with 3 bases remaining between them. CDR1 LNHNV and CDR2 YYDKDF come from the germline V gene (reference sequence). The CDR3 nucleotides read TGTGCCACCAGTCAGAACACTGAAGCTTTCTTT. Translating it yields CATSQNTEAFF.

This sequence joins TRBV2 and TRBJ2-4; possibly TRBD1 or TRBD2 for D (6 bases each). Germline assignment: CDR1 SNHLY and CDR2 FYNNEI. The CDR3 runs to 15 residues. Trimming removed 6 bases from V and 0 bases from J, with 12 bases in between. The CDR3 loop reads CASREQGLAKNIQYF. The CDR3 nucleotides are TGTGCCAGCAGGGAACAGGGACTAGCCAAAAACATTCAGTACTTC.

The chain uses TRBV6-5 and TRBJ1-6, with D hard to call. The CDR3 runs to 15 residues. Looked up from germline, CDR1 is MNHEY and CDR2 is SVGAGI. V was pared by 2 bases and J by 8 bases, with 13 bases between. This CDR3 is CASSYARVTDSPLHF. The CDR3 coding sequence is TGTGCCAGCAGTTACGCGCGCGTTACGGATTCACCCCTCCACTTT.

V and J are TRBV4-2 and TRBJ1-3; 9 bases are shared with TRBD1. Germline V gene lookup returns CDR1 LGHNA and CDR2 YNFKEQ. The J segment lost 2 bases and the V segment lost 1 base, leaving 0 bases of the junction unmatched. The CDR3 is made up of 15 amino acids. The CDR3: CASSQGTGAGNTIYF. Written as DNA, the CDR3 is TGTGCCAGCAGCCAAGGGACAGGGGCTGGAAACACCATATATTTT.

This chain uses TRBV19 with TRBJ2-2; TRBD2 agrees at 16 bases. Germline V gene data show CDR1 as LNHDA and CDR2 as SQIVND (reference sequence). The length of the CDR3 is 19 residues. V shed 1 base and J 3 bases; nucleotides not matched to a gene: 5. The CDR3 DNA is TGTGCCAGTAGTATAGGGGGACTAGCGGGAGGGACGCACACCGGGGAGCTGTTTTTT. Its protein is CASSIGGLAGGTHTGELFF.

This clone was found a few times. The chain recombines TRBV7-9 with TRBJ2-2; TRBD1 matches 8 bases. CDR1 and CDR2 from the germline V gene are SEHNR and FQNEAQ (reference sequence). V was clipped by 4 bases and J by 6 bases; unmatched bases: 7. CDR3 length equals 15 residues. The CDR3 reads CASSSRTGWSGELFF. CDR3 DNA: TGTGCCAGCAGCTCACGGACAGGGTGGTCCGGGGAGCTGTTTTTT.